The 28 T cell receptor beta chains below come from one sample, sequenced in a study of blood T cell repertoires in COVID-19. Profiled with immunoSEQ multiplex PCR; TCRdb holds only in-frame clones, not every one. In the table there are over 15,000 clones, 80% to 90% of which are singletons. The specimen sequenced was peripheral blood. The receptors shown here come from a human donor in a cohort sampled during active COVID-19. The donor label of this sample is uncertain.

V and J are TRBV3-1 (or the pseudogene TRBV3-2) and TRBJ1-2; D is ambiguous. Trimming left V 1 base short and J 7 bases short, with 7 bases between. Germline-derived CDR1 and CDR2 are LGHDT and YNNKEL (reference sequence). The CDR3 contains 12 residues. The CDR3 DNA reads as TGTGCCAGCAGCCAAGGGAGGAGTGGCTACACCTTC. Translation gives CASSQGRSGYTF.

The chain recombines TRBV3-1 (or the pseudogene TRBV3-2) with TRBJ2-5; 9 nucleotides line up with TRBD2. The CDR3 is 16 amino acids. The J segment lost 3 bases and the V segment lost 0 bases, leaving 5 bases of the junction unmatched. Germline values: CDR1 LGHDT, CDR2 YNNKEL (reference sequence). The CDR3 sequence is CASSQDLAGEEETQYF. The CDR3 coding sequence is TGTGCCAGCAGCCAAGATTTAGCGGGAGAGGAAGAGACCCAGTACTTC.

The chain carries TRBV5-5 and TRBJ2-4, with D possibly being TRBD2 (6 bases). V lost 2 bases to trimming and J lost 8 bases, with 14 bases between them. CDR1 and CDR2 from the germline V gene are SGHKS and YYEKEE (reference sequence). The CDR3 is 14 amino acids. The CDR3 coding sequence is TGTGCCAGCAGCTTCGGAGGGTCGGGTGACATTCAGTACTTC. Translation: CASSFGGSGDIQYF.

This sequence joins TRBV27 and TRBJ2-7; perhaps TRBD1 as D (5 bases). The CDR3 spans 12 residues. The V gene lost 5 bases and the J gene lost 5 bases, with 10 bases spanning the gap. The germline gives CDR1 MNHEY, CDR2 SMNVEV (reference sequence). The CDR3 protein is CASSMGPDEQYF. CDR3 coding DNA: TGTGCCAGCAGTATGGGGCCTGACGAGCAGTACTTC.

The genes are TRBV27 and TRBJ2-3; maybe TRBD2 (6 bases). The CDR3 length is 15 residues. Trimming pared 5 bases from V and 1 base from J, leaving 13 bases between. Germline CDR1 MNHEY, CDR2 SMNVEV (reference sequence). CDR3 loop: CASSTRLEGTDTQYF. CDR3 sequence (DNA): TGTGCCAGCAGTACCCGACTAGAAGGCACAGATACGCAGTATTTT.

The chain recombines TRBV5-1 with TRBJ1-1; no clear D gene. CDR1 and CDR2 from the germline V gene are SGHRS and YFSETQ. Trimming took off 6 bases at V and 1 base at J, with 10 bases between the two ends. This CDR3 contains 13 residues. CDR3 DNA sequence: TGCGCCAGCAAACCTACAGCGAACACTGAAGCTTTCTTT. Translating it yields CASKPTANTEAFF.

This chain's CDR3 is CATSPGGGLFGEQYF. CDR3 DNA: TGTGCCACTTCCCCCGGCGGGGGGCTTTTTGGGGAGCAGTACTTC. The chain employs TRBV2 and TRBJ2-7; TRBD2 matches 8 bases. The germline V gene has CDR1 SNHLY and CDR2 FYNNEI. There are 15 residues in the CDR3. Losses at the gene ends were 10 bases for V and 7 bases for J; bases not matched to a gene: 18.

V and J are TRBV5-1 and TRBJ1-1, with D possibly matching TRBD1 (5 bases). This CDR3 is 14 amino acids long. CDR1 SGHRS and CDR2 YFSETQ come from the germline V gene. Trimming took 5 bases from V and 5 from J, leaving 16 bases between them. In DNA, the CDR3 is TGCGCCAGCAGTTCTGACAGCGGGGGAACTGAAGCTTTCTTT. This gives the protein CASSSDSGGTEAFF.

V and J are TRBV5-1 and TRBJ1-3, with 9 bases lining up with TRBD1. V was pared by 4 bases and J by 0 bases, with 5 bases of the junction left unmatched. Germline values: CDR1 SGHRS, CDR2 YFSETQ. The CDR3 loop spans 16 amino acids. CDR3: CASSGTGSGSGNTIYF. CDR3 bases: TGCGCCAGCAGCGGGACAGGGTCGGGCTCTGGAAACACCATATATTTT.

The V and J genes are TRBV15 and TRBJ2-1; 7 bases fit TRBD1. Germline CDR1 and CDR2: LNHNV and YYDKDF (reference sequence). V dropped 1 base and J dropped 2; count of bases not matched to a gene: 5. This CDR3 comprises 16 residues. Here the CDR3 DNA reads TGTGCCACCAGCAGAGTCGGGACAGCCCCCTACAATGAGCAGTTCTTC. Protein product: CATSRVGTAPYNEQFF.

V gene TRBV25-1 combines with J gene TRBJ2-3, with TRBD1 matching over 10 bases. This CDR3 is 17 amino acids long. V shed 4 bases, J shed 2 bases, and the junction held 9 bases outside the gene matches. Germline values: CDR1 MGHDK, CDR2 SYGVNS. DNA of the CDR3: TGTGCCAGCAGTGTCGCCGGGACAGGGGTAGACACAGATACGCAGTATTTT. It translates to CASSVAGTGVDTDTQYF.

The chain links TRBV5-1 to TRBJ2-5; 7 nucleotides match TRBD2. V was pared by 0 bases and J by 1 base, with 6 bases of the junction left unmatched. The germline V gene encodes CDR1 SGHRS and CDR2 YFSETQ. This CDR3 contains 16 residues. The CDR3 here is CASSLAGGGSQETQYF. CDR3 bases: TGCGCCAGCAGCTTGGCCGGGGGAGGGTCCCAAGAGACCCAGTACTTC.

This chain joins TRBV15 and TRBJ2-1; D is uncertain. V was trimmed by 0 bases and J by 3 bases, leaving 12 bases between them. In germline, CDR1 is LNHNV, CDR2 YYDKDF (reference sequence). The CDR3 is 16 residues long. The CDR3 DNA is TGTGCCACCAGCAGAGAGGGCAGCCATCTCTACAATGAGCAGTTCTTC. This translates into CATSREGSHLYNEQFF.

The rearrangement joins TRBV2 to TRBJ2-5, with 8 bases identical to TRBD2. The junction had 7 bases not matched to a gene; V was cut back by 6 bases and J by 4 bases. The CDR3 has 14 residues. CDR1 is SNHLY and CDR2 is FYNNEI in the germline V gene. The CDR3 loop reads CASSEGLVPETQYF. The CDR3 nucleotides are TGTGCCAGCAGCGAGGGACTAGTTCCAGAGACCCAGTACTTC. Filled out from reference TRBV2 and TRBJ2-5, the complete variable domain reads EPEVTQTPSHQVTQMGQEVILRCVPISNHLYFYWYRQILGQKVEFLVSFYNNEISEKSEIFDDQFSVERPDGSNFTLKIRSTKLEDSAMYFCASSEGLVPETQYFGPGTRLLVL.

The chain carries TRBV7-9 and TRBJ1-6, with D perhaps matching TRBD1 (6 bases). The CDR3 contains 13 residues. V lost 5 bases, J lost 10 bases, and 12 bases lay in between. Looked up from germline, CDR1 is SEHNR and CDR2 is FQNEAQ (reference sequence). The CDR3 is CASSLQGSSPLHF. DNA of the CDR3: TGTGCCAGCAGCCTACAGGGTTCGTCACCCCTCCACTTT.

The V and J genes are TRBV19 and TRBJ1-5; 9 bases align to TRBD1. Germline CDR1 and CDR2: LNHDA and SQIVND (reference sequence). V shed 3 bases and J 3 bases; nucleotides not matched to a gene: 6. The CDR3 runs 16 residues. CDR3 DNA sequence: TGTGCCAGTAGTATTGTTTGGACAGGGGACAATCAGCCCCAGCATTTT. Protein product: CASSIVWTGDNQPQHF.

The chain employs TRBV2 and TRBJ2-3; TRBD2 matches 9 bases. Germline V gene sequence: CDR1 SNHLY, CDR2 FYNNEI. V was clipped by 5 bases and J by 0 bases; unmatched bases: 9. The CDR3 runs 17 residues. The CDR3 coding sequence is TGTGCCAGCAGTACGACTAGCGGAGTGAGCAGCACAGATACGCAGTATTTT. This gives the protein CASSTTSGVSSTDTQYF. Supplemented by reference TRBV2 and TRBJ2-3, the full variable domain reads EPEVTQTPSHQVTQMGQEVILRCVPISNHLYFYWYRQILGQKVEFLVSFYNNEISEKSEIFDDQFSVERPDGSNFTLKIRSTKLEDSAMYFCASSTTSGVSSTDTQYFGPGTRLTVL.

The chain uses TRBV9 and TRBJ2-5; D may be TRBD2 (6 bases). Germline V gene sequence: CDR1 SGDLS, CDR2 YYNGEE. V was clipped by 4 bases and J by 3 bases, with 16 bases between them. The CDR3 sequence is 15 residues long. The CDR3 protein is CASSPRGIVKETQYF. CDR3 sequence (DNA): TGTGCCAGCAGCCCTCGGGGGATCGTAAAAGAGACCCAGTACTTC.

The rearrangement uses TRBV2 and TRBJ1-4; 9 nucleotides line up with TRBD1. V shed 2 bases and J 5 bases; nucleotides not matched to a gene: 0. The germline V gene has CDR1 SNHLY and CDR2 FYNNEI. The CDR3 runs to 14 residues. The CDR3 is CASSETGGNEKLFF. The CDR3 DNA is TGTGCCAGCAGTGAAACAGGGGGCAATGAAAAACTGTTTTTT.

The chain carries TRBV28 and TRBJ2-7, with D possibly matching TRBD2 (6 bases). CDR1 MDHEN and CDR2 SYDVKM come from the germline V gene. The CDR3 is made up of 15 amino acids. The V end was cut by 5 bases, the J end by 2 bases, with 16 bases between. The CDR3 DNA sequence: TGTGCCAGCAGTGACACTAGCCGACCCCCCTACGAGCAGTACTTC. Protein sequence: CASSDTSRPPYEQYF.

This chain connects TRBV3-1 (or the pseudogene TRBV3-2) to TRBJ2-1; no firm D call. Trimming shortened V by 4 bases and J by 0 bases, and 4 bases separated the two germline ends. The CDR3 consists of 13 residues. CDR1 and CDR2 (germline): LGHDT, YNNKEL (reference sequence). The CDR3 spells CASSPYSYNEQFF. The CDR3 DNA follows: TGTGCCAGCAGCCCCTACTCCTACAATGAGCAGTTCTTC.

CDR3 nucleotide sequence: TGTGCCAGTATTAATATCAACACCATATATTTT. Translated: CASININTIYF. This chain connects TRBV19 to TRBJ1-3; D is undetermined. The CDR3 totals 11 residues. Germline values: CDR1 LNHDA, CDR2 SQIVND (reference sequence). The ends were cut back, 7 bases at V and 7 bases at J, with 8 bases in the middle.

The gene calls are TRBV7-8 and TRBJ2-2; 11 positions agree with TRBD2. The CDR3 loop spans 15 amino acids. Looked up from germline, CDR1 is SGHVS and CDR2 is FQNEAQ. J lost 4 bases, V lost 3 bases, and 1 base had no gene match. The CDR3 nucleotides read TGTGCCAGCAGCTTGACTAGCGGGGCCACCGGGGAGCTGTTTTTT. Translated, it gives CASSLTSGATGELFF.

The chain combines TRBV24-1 with TRBJ2-3, with 12 bases that match TRBD2. Trimming removed 3 bases from V and 6 bases from J; junction bases left unmatched: 6. CDR1 KGHDR and CDR2 SFDVKD come from the germline V gene. The CDR3 length is 16 residues. CDR3 bases: TGTGCCACCAGTGATCGACTAGCGGGAGTGTCGGATACGCAGTATTTT. Residues: CATSDRLAGVSDTQYF.

The chain carries TRBV28 and TRBJ1-4; 7 positions match TRBD1. CDR1 is MDHEN and CDR2 is SYDVKM in the germline V gene. The CDR3 extends over 14 amino acids. With 8 bases clipped from V and 6 bases from J, the junction kept 9 bases outside the gene matches. This chain's CDR3 is CASGQNRGDEKLFF. CDR3 sequence (DNA): TGTGCCAGCGGCCAAAACAGGGGAGATGAAAAACTGTTTTTT.

V gene TRBV19 combines with J gene TRBJ1-2; the D is unclear. The CDR3 is 17 residues long. The germline V gene encodes CDR1 LNHDA and CDR2 SQIVND (reference sequence). The V end was cut by 6 bases, the J end by 1 base, with 21 bases between. CDR3 in amino acids: CASSRGREALFNYGYTF. CDR3 DNA sequence: TGTGCCAGTAGCCGTGGACGGGAGGCCCTTTTTAACTATGGCTACACCTTC.

A word on this clone: A read error may account for a junction end that differs from germline. The rearrangement uses TRBV11-1 and TRBJ2-1; 12 bases fit TRBD2. Germline V lookup: CDR1 SGHAT, CDR2 FQDESV (reference sequence). The length of the CDR3 is 13 residues. This chain's CDR3 is CASSSPIASGRVF. The CDR3, as DNA: TGTGCCAGCAGCTCCCCGATTGCTAGCGGGAGGGTCTTC.

The genes are TRBV4-2 and TRBJ2-3, with 7 bases lining up with TRBD2. The CDR3 consists of 16 residues. Germline CDR1 LGHNA, CDR2 YNFKEQ. V gave up 1 base and J gave up 2 bases; unmatched junction bases: 6. The CDR3 DNA reads TGTGCCAGCAGCCAAGCCCCTAGCGGTCCCACAGATACGCAGTATTTT. Translated: CASSQAPSGPTDTQYF.